The 5 T cell receptor beta chains presented below share a single source sample, sequenced in a study of technical replicates of blood from a few donors. The repertoire was sequenced with immunoSEQ multiplex PCR; TCRdb's copy has only in-frame clones and lacks some. The table lists tens of thousands of clones, 90% to 96% of them singletons, with roughly 0.4% in the top ten. Sequencing was done on a sample of T cells isolated from PBMCs. All receptors come from a human donor in good health.

This clone was recorded only once. The chain recombines TRBV5-1 with TRBJ2-7; maybe TRBD2 (5 bases). V was cut by 4 bases and J by 2 bases, with 13 bases left in between. The CDR3 contains 14 residues. Germline V gene sequence: CDR1 SGHRS, CDR2 YFSETQ. CDR3 amino acids: CASSGTGLTYEQYF. In DNA, the CDR3 is TGCGCCAGCAGCGGAACGGGATTAACCTACGAGCAGTACTTC.

This chain connects TRBV6-1 to TRBJ1-5; D remains unclear. V shed 2 bases and J shed 7 bases, with 3 bases lying between them. CDR1 is MNHNS, CDR2 SASEGT, per germline. The CDR3 extends over 11 amino acids. The CDR3 spells CASSELQPQHF. The CDR3 bases are TGTGCCAGCAGTGAACTCCAGCCCCAGCATTTT.

The CDR3 reads CASSLLTSGVYNEQFF. The CDR3, as DNA: TGTGCCAGCAGCCTTCTGACTAGCGGGGTTTACAATGAGCAGTTCTTC. The chain recombines TRBV7-9 with TRBJ2-1; 11 nucleotides match TRBD2. V lost 5 bases, J lost 4 bases, and 7 bases stayed unmatched. Germline CDR1 and CDR2: SEHNR and FQNEAQ (reference sequence). There are 16 residues in the CDR3.

This chain connects TRBV6-1 to TRBJ2-1, with D possibly being TRBD2 (5 bases). This CDR3 has 14 residues. Germline-derived CDR1 and CDR2 are MNHNS and SASEGT. Between the trimmed V and J ends, which lost 7 bases and 0 bases, there was a span of 10 bases. CDR3 protein: CASMLAYSYNEQFF. As DNA, the CDR3 is TGTGCCAGCATGTTAGCGTACTCCTACAATGAGCAGTTCTTC.

The chain has TRBV28 and TRBJ2-5, with D perhaps matching TRBD1 (8 bases). Germline CDR1 MDHEN, CDR2 SYDVKM. V shed 5 bases and J shed 3 bases, with 19 bases lying between them. The CDR3 sequence is 16 residues long. The CDR3 DNA follows: TGTGCCAGCAGTACTAGGGGGGGACAGGTAAAAGAGACCCAGTACTTC. Translating it yields CASSTRGGQVKETQYF.